This T cell receptor beta chain was found in a study of blood T cell repertoires in COVID-19. Data came from immunoSEQ multiplex PCR; TCRdb stores just in-frame clones and leaves some out. Of tens of thousands of clones in the sample, more than 75% are singletons; the top ten hold 1.2%. Looked up from germline, CDR1 is LNHDA and CDR2 is SQIVND (reference sequence). V was shortened by 10 bases and J by 6 bases, with 19 bases between the two germline ends. The length of the CDR3 is 15 residues. The source material was peripheral blood. The V call is TRBV19, the J call TRBJ1-6; D is unresolved. The clonotype comes from a woman of 80 years or more with acute or convalescent COVID-19. The CDR3 sequence: CATSAGVTLNSPLHF. CDR3 sequence (DNA): TGTGCCACCAGCGCTGGTGTCACCCTTAATTCACCCCTCCACTTT.